A single sample gave rise to the 9 T cell receptor beta chains below, sequenced in a study of early T cells in non-severe SARS-CoV-2 infection. TCRdb ran MiXCR on the 5' RACE reads and lists one entry per CDR3 protein. The data contain almost 65,000 distinct CDR3 sequences, 4.9% of them seen just once; the ten biggest clones take up 4.9%. The sequenced sample consisted of whole blood. These receptors were taken from an adult who was a healthcare worker with PCR-confirmed SARS-CoV-2 infection or an uninfected control (not recorded which).

The chain joins TRBV6-6 to TRBJ1-4; D is ambiguous. The germline V and J ends were trimmed by 6 bases and 0 bases, with 2 bases remaining between them. Germline V gene sequence: CDR1 MNHNY, CDR2 SVGAGI (reference sequence). CDR3 length: 12 amino acids. The CDR3 is CASRSTNEKLFF. The CDR3 DNA is TGTGCCAGCAGGTCAACTAATGAAAAACTGTTTTTT.

There are many counts of this clonotype. The genes are TRBV19 and TRBJ2-5; D gene uncertain. Germline CDR1 is LNHDA and CDR2 is SQIVND (reference sequence). V lost 3 bases to trimming and J lost 2 bases, with 7 bases between them. The CDR3 extends over 13 amino acids. CDR3 residues: CASSIPGQETQYF. CDR3 in DNA: TGTGCCAGTAGTATCCCAGGTCAAGAGACCCAGTACTTC.

This clonotype was found once. J is TRBJ2-7 and V is TRBV7-6; D is uncertain. CDR3 size: 14 residues. V lost 8 bases, J lost 0 bases, and 14 bases lay in between. Germline lookup yields CDR1 SGHVS and CDR2 FNYEAQ. The CDR3 is CASRPDSFSYEQYF. For the CDR3, the DNA is TGTGCCAGCCGCCCCGACTCCTTCTCCTACGAGCAGTACTTC.

This clonotype was seen repeatedly, ten times or more. The genes are TRBV20-1 and TRBJ2-3; D is possibly TRBD1 or TRBD2 (6 bases each). CDR1 and CDR2 from the germline V gene are DFQATT and SNEGSKA (reference sequence). This CDR3 has 15 amino acids. V gave up 6 bases and J gave up 0 bases, with 16 bases separating them. The CDR3 reads CSADGVGGSTDTQYF. Written as DNA, the CDR3 is TGCAGTGCAGACGGTGTCGGGGGCAGCACAGATACGCAGTATTTT.

V is TRBV10-3 and J is TRBJ1-1, with D possibly being TRBD1 (5 bases). CDR3 length: 13 amino acids. V was pared by 11 bases and J by 1 base, with 14 bases between. Germline CDR1 is ENHRY and CDR2 is SYGVKD. The CDR3 bases are TGTGCCGCCGGGACCGATAGGAACACTGAAGCTTTCTTT. This sequence encodes CAAGTDRNTEAFF.

This clonotype came up many times. The rearrangement joins TRBV30 to TRBJ1-1; 8 bases map to TRBD1. Trimming at V came to 4 bases and at J to 4 bases, leaving 8 bases not matched to a gene. The CDR3 extends over 14 amino acids. The germline gives CDR1 GTSNPN, CDR2 SVGIG (reference sequence). The CDR3 loop is CAWMGRTGSTEAFF. As DNA, the CDR3 is TGTGCCTGGATGGGACGGACAGGGAGCACTGAAGCTTTCTTT.

The sample holds many counts of this clonotype. V and J are TRBV7-9 and TRBJ1-2; the D is unclear. V shed 3 bases and J shed 8 bases, with 13 bases lying between them. CDR1 is SEHNR and CDR2 is FQNEAQ in the germline V gene (reference sequence). The CDR3 contains 13 residues. The CDR3 DNA sequence: TGTGCCAGCAGCTTTGGGGAGGCTGGAGGCTACACCTTC. Residues: CASSFGEAGGYTF.

This clonotype was seen a few times. This chain links TRBV30 with TRBJ1-2; TRBD1 aligns across 7 bases. The junction had 13 bases not matched to a gene; V was cut back by 1 base and J by 8 bases. The CDR3 is 15 residues long. Germline CDR1 is GTSNPN and CDR2 is SVGIG (reference sequence). CDR3 coding DNA: TGTGCCTGGAGTGAGATCCGCTCCGGGACAGCGGGCTACACCTTC. It encodes CAWSEIRSGTAGYTF.

This clonotype was picked up many times. The rearrangement links TRBV20-1 to TRBJ2-7; 7 bases fit TRBD1. V lost 1 base, J lost 6 bases, and 3 bases stayed unmatched. Looked up from germline, CDR1 is DFQATT and CDR2 is SNEGSKA (reference sequence). The CDR3 runs 12 residues. This CDR3 is CSARGQGPEQYF. CDR3 DNA: TGCAGTGCTAGAGGACAGGGCCCCGAGCAGTACTTC.